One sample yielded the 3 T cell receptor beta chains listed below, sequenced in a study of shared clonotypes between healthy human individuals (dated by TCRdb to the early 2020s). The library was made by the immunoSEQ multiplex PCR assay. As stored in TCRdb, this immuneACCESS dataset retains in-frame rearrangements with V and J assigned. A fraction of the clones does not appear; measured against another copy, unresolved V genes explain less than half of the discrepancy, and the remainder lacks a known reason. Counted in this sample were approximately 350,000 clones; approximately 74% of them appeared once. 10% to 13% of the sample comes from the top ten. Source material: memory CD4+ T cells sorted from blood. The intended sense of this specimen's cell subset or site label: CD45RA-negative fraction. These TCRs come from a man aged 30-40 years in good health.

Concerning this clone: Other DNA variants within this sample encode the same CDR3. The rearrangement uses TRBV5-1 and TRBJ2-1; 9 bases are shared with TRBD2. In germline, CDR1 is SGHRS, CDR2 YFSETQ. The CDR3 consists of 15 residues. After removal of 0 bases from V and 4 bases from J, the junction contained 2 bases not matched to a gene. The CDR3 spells CASSLDLAGYNEQFF. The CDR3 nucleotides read TGCGCCAGCAGCTTGGATCTAGCGGGGTACAATGAGCAGTTCTTC.

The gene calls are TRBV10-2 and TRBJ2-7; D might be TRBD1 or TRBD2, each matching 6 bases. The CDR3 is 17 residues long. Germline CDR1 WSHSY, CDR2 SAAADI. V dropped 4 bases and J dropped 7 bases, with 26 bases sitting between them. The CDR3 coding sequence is TGCGCCAGCAGTGGGGAAGGCGGGCGCGGAGGAGGGGGAGAGCAGTACTTC. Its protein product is CASSGEGGRGGGGEQYF.

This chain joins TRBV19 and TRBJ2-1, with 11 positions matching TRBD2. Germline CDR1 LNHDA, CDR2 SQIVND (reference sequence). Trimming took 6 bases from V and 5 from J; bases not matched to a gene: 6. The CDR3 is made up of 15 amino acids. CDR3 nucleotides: TGTGCCAGTAGCTCTAGCGGGAGGTTTGACAATGAGCAGTTCTTC. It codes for CASSSSGRFDNEQFF.